The 14 T cell receptor beta chains in this list originate from one sample, sequenced in a study of blood T cell repertoires in COVID-19. This table comes from immunoSEQ multiplex PCR, and its TCRdb copy is limited to in-frame clones, with some not included. The repertoire consists of 150,000 or so clones, with almost 85% occurring once and the leading ten covering around an eighth. Sequenced: peripheral blood. These TCRs come from a man aged 18 to 35 with active or convalescent COVID-19.

The gene calls are TRBV6-5 and TRBJ2-1; possible D gene TRBD2, 6 bases. Between the trimmed V and J ends, which lost 0 bases and 4 bases, there was a span of 13 bases. Germline lookup yields CDR1 MNHEY and CDR2 SVGAGI. The CDR3 length is 16 residues. The CDR3 nucleotides are TGTGCCAGCAGTTACTCTGTCCTGGGGACTTACAATGAGCAGTTCTTC. Amino acid sequence: CASSYSVLGTYNEQFF.

The chain employs TRBV2 and TRBJ2-1, with 12 positions matching TRBD2. The V gene end was trimmed by 7 bases and the J gene end by 8 bases; junction bases not matched to a gene: 9. The CDR3 totals 15 residues. Germline V gives CDR1 SNHLY, CDR2 FYNNEI. CDR3 in amino acids: CASNRELAGGDEQFF. CDR3 DNA: TGTGCCAGCAACAGGGAACTAGCGGGAGGTGATGAGCAGTTCTTC.

The rearrangement uses TRBV7-8 and TRBJ2-2, with 9 bases aligning to TRBD1. The CDR3 extends over 16 amino acids. From germline, CDR1 is SGHVS and CDR2 FQNEAQ. V gave up 4 bases and J gave up 4 bases; unmatched junction bases: 7. The CDR3, as DNA: TGTGCCAGCAGCTCCCGGGGGGACAGGGCCACCGGGGAGCTGTTTTTT. It codes for CASSSRGDRATGELFF.

The rearrangement joins TRBV3-1 (or the pseudogene TRBV3-2) to TRBJ2-2; 10 bases fit TRBD2. The CDR3 length is 17 residues. The germline gives CDR1 LGHDT, CDR2 YNNKEL (reference sequence). J was trimmed by 5 bases and V by 5 bases; bases with no gene match: 11. The CDR3: CASSYRAGGPRTGELFF. In DNA, the CDR3 is TGTGCCAGCAGCTACCGAGCGGGGGGGCCTCGGACCGGGGAGCTGTTTTTT.

The chain uses TRBV3-1 (or the pseudogene TRBV3-2) and TRBJ1-2, with D perhaps matching TRBD1 (6 bases). V was clipped by 6 bases and J by 5 bases, with 10 bases between them. The CDR3 runs 12 residues. The germline V gene has CDR1 LGHDT and CDR2 YNNKEL (reference sequence). The CDR3 is CASSPGVYGYTF. The CDR3, as DNA: TGTGCCAGCAGTCCAGGGGTTTATGGCTACACCTTC.

The rearrangement joins TRBV19 to TRBJ2-1, with 10 bases fitting TRBD1. This CDR3 is 17 amino acids long. V lost 5 bases and J lost 5; bases outside the gene matches: 12. Looked up from germline, CDR1 is LNHDA and CDR2 is SQIVND (reference sequence). The CDR3 here is CASSRFLDRGTDNEQFF. CDR3 sequence (DNA): TGTGCCAGTAGTCGGTTCTTGGACAGGGGGACCGACAATGAGCAGTTCTTC.

The chain recombines TRBV15 with TRBJ2-1; maybe TRBD2 (6 bases). The length of the CDR3 is 15 residues. V was shortened by 9 bases and J by 5 bases, with 20 bases between the two germline ends. Germline V lookup: CDR1 LNHNV, CDR2 YYDKDF (reference sequence). The CDR3 loop is CATLPPGVGDNEQFF. CDR3 DNA sequence: TGTGCCACTCTCCCCCCGGGGGTGGGGGACAATGAGCAGTTCTTC.

This chain connects TRBV7-2 to TRBJ2-7, with 10 bases lining up with TRBD1. Germline trimming cut 5 bases from V and 2 bases from J; bases unmatched to any gene: 6. The germline CDR1 and CDR2 sequences are SGHTA and FQGNSA. CDR3 size: 15 residues. The CDR3 here is CASSPWGQGTYEQYF. The CDR3 DNA sequence: TGTGCCAGCAGCCCCTGGGGACAGGGGACCTACGAGCAGTACTTC. The full variable domain, rest sourced from reference TRBV7-2 and TRBJ2-7, is GAGVSQSPSNKVTEKGKDVELRCDPISGHTALYWYRQSLGQGLEFLIYFQGNSAPDKSGLPSDRFSAERTGGSVSTLTIQRTQQEDSAVYLCASSPWGQGTYEQYFGPGTRLTVT.

The chain carries TRBV11-2 and TRBJ2-5; 7 positions agree with TRBD1. The germline gives CDR1 SGHAT, CDR2 FQNNGV. Trimming cost V 4 bases and J 4 bases; bases outside gene matches: 12. The CDR3 is 16 residues long. CDR3 residues: CASSYSMTGSGETQYF. The DNA for the CDR3 is TGTGCCAGCAGCTATAGTATGACAGGGTCTGGAGAGACCCAGTACTTC.

V and J are TRBV4-2 and TRBJ2-7, with TRBD2 matching over 8 bases. From germline, CDR1 is LGHNA and CDR2 YNFKEQ. This CDR3 is built from 15 residues. V trimming: 0 bases; J trimming: 6 bases; junction bases outside the gene matches: 7. CDR3 amino acids: CASSQDLAGPFEQYF. The CDR3 bases are TGTGCCAGCAGCCAAGACCTAGCGGGCCCCTTCGAGCAGTACTTC.

This chain uses TRBV15 with TRBJ1-2; the D gene is possibly TRBD1 (5 bases). Between the trimmed V and J ends, which lost 3 bases and 4 bases, there was a span of 12 bases. The CDR3 has 14 amino acids. Germline V gene lookup returns CDR1 LNHNV and CDR2 YYDKDF (reference sequence). This chain's CDR3 is CATSREGNTYGYTF. CDR3 coding DNA: TGTGCCACCAGCAGGGAGGGGAATACCTATGGCTACACCTTC.

V gene TRBV21-1 combines with J gene TRBJ1-3; whether TRBD1, the table's D call, matches the DNA was not checked. TRBV21-1 is reported as a pseudogene. This CDR3 has 19 amino acids. This CDR3 is CASSKGTGATFNSGNTIYF. The CDR3, as DNA: TGTGCCAGCAGCAAAGGGACAGGGGCGACTTTTAACTCTGGAAACACCATATATTTT.

The chain links TRBV7-3 to TRBJ2-2; tentative D call: TRBD1 (6 bases). The CDR3 totals 14 residues. V was trimmed by 3 bases and J by 5 bases, leaving 10 bases between them. Per germline, CDR1 SGHTA and CDR2 FQGTGA. CDR3 sequence (DNA): TGTGCCAGCAGCTTGCAGGGGAGTACCGGGGAGCTGTTTTTT. Residues: CASSLQGSTGELFF.

V is TRBV11-2 and J is TRBJ1-2, with D possibly being TRBD1 (5 bases). Per germline, CDR1 SGHAT and CDR2 FQNNGV. The CDR3 covers 14 residues. V shed 5 bases and J shed 8 bases, with 18 bases lying between them. CDR3 amino acids: CASSPSPGEGGYTF. The CDR3 nucleotides are TGTGCCAGCAGCCCCTCTCCGGGGGAAGGCGGCTACACCTTC.